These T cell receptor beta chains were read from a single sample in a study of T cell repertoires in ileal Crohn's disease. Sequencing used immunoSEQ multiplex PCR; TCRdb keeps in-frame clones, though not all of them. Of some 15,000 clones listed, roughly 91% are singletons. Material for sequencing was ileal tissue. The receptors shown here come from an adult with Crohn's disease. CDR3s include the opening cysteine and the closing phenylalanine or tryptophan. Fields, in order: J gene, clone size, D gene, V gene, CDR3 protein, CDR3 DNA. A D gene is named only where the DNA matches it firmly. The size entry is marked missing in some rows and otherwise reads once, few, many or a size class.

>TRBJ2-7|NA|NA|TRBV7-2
CASSLRSAGYYEQYF
TGTGCCAGCAGCTTAAGGTCGGCGGGGTACTACGAGCAGTACTTC
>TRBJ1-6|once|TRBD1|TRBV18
CASSSRDRDSPLHF
TGTGCCAGCTCTAGCCGGGACAGGGACTCACCCCTCCACTTT
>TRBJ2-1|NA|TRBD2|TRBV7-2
CASSLTSGENNEQFF
TGTGCCAGCAGCCTGACTAGCGGGGAGAACAATGAGCAGTTCTTC
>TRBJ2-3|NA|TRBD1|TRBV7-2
CASRGFSTDTQYF
TGTGCCTCCAGGGGGTTTAGCACAGATACGCAGTATTTT
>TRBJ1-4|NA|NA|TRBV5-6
CASSPRVGEWVF
TGTGCCAGCAGCCCCCGTGTTGGGGAGTGGGTTTTT
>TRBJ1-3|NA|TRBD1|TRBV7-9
CASSSWDSWQISGNTIYF
TGTGCCAGCAGCTCCTGGGACAGTTGGCAAATCTCTGGAAACACCATATATTTT
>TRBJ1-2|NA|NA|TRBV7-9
CASSQWGVPYGYTF
TGTGCCAGCAGCCAATGGGGGGTCCCCTATGGCTACACCTTC
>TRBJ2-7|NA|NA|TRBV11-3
CASSIGGGEQYF
TGTGCCAGCAGTATAGGAGGAGGTGAGCAGTACTTC
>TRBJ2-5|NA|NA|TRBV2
CASSEGRGGTQYF
TGTGCCAGCAGTGAAGGCCGTGGAGGGACCCAGTACTTC
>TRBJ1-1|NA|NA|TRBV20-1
CSATMREAFF
TGCAGTGCTACCATGAGGGAAGCTTTCTTT
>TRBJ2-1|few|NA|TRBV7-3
CASSLGPSSYNEQFF
TGTGCCAGCAGCTTAGGGCCCAGCTCCTACAATGAGCAGTTCTTC
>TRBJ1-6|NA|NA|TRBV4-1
CASSQDRGRYSPLHF
TGCGCCAGCAGCCAAGATAGGGGCAGGTACTCACCCCTCCACTTT
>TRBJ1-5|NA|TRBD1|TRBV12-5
CASGLVNPFGTGINQPQHF
TGTGCTAGTGGTTTGGTCAATCCATTCGGGACAGGGATTAATCAGCCCCAGCATTTT
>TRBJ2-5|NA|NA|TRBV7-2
CASSLAGGQSETQYF
TGTGCCAGCAGCTTAGCGGGGGGGCAATCGGAGACCCAGTACTTC
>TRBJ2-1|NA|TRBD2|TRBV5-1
CASEEGGGAGEQFF
TGCGCCAGCGAGGAAGGCGGGGGGGCAGGTGAGCAGTTCTTC
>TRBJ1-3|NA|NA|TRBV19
CASGGTSGNTIYF
TGTGCCTCCGGTGGGACATCAGGAAACACCATATATTTT
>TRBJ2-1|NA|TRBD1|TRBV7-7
CASSWDRGGSEQFF
TGTGCCAGCAGTTGGGACAGGGGAGGGAGTGAGCAGTTCTTC
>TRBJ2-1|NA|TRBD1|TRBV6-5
CASSYGAGGPYNEQFF
TGTGCCAGCAGTTACGGGGCAGGGGGCCCCTACAATGAGCAGTTCTTC
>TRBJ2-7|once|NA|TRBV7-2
CASSKQSYEQYF
TGTGCCAGCAGCAAACAAAGTTACGAGCAGTACTTC
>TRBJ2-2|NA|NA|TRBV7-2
CASSLDPGAGELFF
TGTGCCAGCAGCTTAGATCCAGGCGCCGGGGAGCTGTTTTTT
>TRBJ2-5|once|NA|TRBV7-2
CASSFLGAGTQYF
TGTGCCAGCAGCTTTCTGGGAGCGGGGACCCAGTACTTC
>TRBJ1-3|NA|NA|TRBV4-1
CASSQGDLGGNTIYF
TGCGCCAGCAGCCAAGGGGACTTGGGTGGAAACACCATATATTTT
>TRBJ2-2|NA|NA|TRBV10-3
CAISEGAGALTGELFF
TGTGCCATCAGTGAAGGGGCAGGGGCCCTCACCGGGGAGCTGTTTTTT
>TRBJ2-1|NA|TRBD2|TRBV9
CASSPSGVGNEQFF
TGTGCCAGCAGCCCAAGCGGGGTAGGGAATGAGCAGTTCTTC
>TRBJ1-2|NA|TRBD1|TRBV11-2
CASSPVGQGYGYTF
TGTGCCAGCAGCCCGGTGGGACAGGGCTATGGCTACACCTTC
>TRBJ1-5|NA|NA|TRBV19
CASSILGRDQPQHF
TGTGCCAGTAGTATTCTGGGGCGCGATCAGCCCCAGCATTTT
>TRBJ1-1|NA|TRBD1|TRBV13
CASSLGQPWTEAFF
TGTGCCAGCAGCTTGGGACAGCCTTGGACTGAAGCTTTCTTT
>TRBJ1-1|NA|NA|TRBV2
CASSEVQFQARDTRNTEAFF
TGTGCCAGCAGTGAAGTCCAATTTCAGGCTAGGGACACCCGCAACACTGAAGCTTTCTTT
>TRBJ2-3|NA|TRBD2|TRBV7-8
CASSQRTSGGSDTQYF
TGTGCCAGCAGCCAACGGACTAGCGGGGGGTCAGATACGCAGTATTTT
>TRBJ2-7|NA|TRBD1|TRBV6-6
CASTWGTVAEQYF
TGTGCCAGCACGTGGGGGACAGTTGCCGAGCAGTACTTC
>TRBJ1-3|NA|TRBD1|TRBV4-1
CASAQQGKSGNTIYF
TGCGCCAGCGCACAACAGGGGAAATCTGGAAACACCATATATTTT
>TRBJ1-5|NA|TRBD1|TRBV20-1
CSASNRGPQHF
TGCAGTGCTTCCAACAGGGGACCCCAGCATTTT
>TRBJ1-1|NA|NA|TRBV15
CATRRRDGNTEAFF
TGTGCCACCAGGCGGAGGGACGGGAACACTGAAGCTTTCTTT
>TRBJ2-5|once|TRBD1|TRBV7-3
CASSLHRGETQYF
TGTGCCAGCAGCCTCCACAGGGGTGAGACCCAGTACTTC
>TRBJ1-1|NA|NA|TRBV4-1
CASSQETGDTEAFF
TGCGCCAGCAGCCAAGAGACGGGGGACACTGAAGCTTTCTTT
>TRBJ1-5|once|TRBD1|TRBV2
CASAGTGGLQPQHF
TGTGCCAGCGCGGGGACAGGGGGCCTTCAGCCCCAGCATTTT
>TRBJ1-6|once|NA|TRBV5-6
CASSRRGLNSPLHF
TGTGCCAGCAGCCGGAGGGGCCTAAATTCACCCCTCCACTTT
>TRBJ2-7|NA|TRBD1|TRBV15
CATSRDEGASYEQYF
TGTGCCACCAGCAGAGATGAGGGGGCGTCCTACGAGCAGTACTTC
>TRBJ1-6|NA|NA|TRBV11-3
CASSFKIWGYNSPLHF
TGTGCCAGCAGCTTCAAAATCTGGGGCTACAATTCACCCCTCCACTTT
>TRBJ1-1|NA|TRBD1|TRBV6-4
CASSADNRGNTEAFF
TGTGCCAGCAGTGCGGACAACAGGGGGAACACTGAAGCTTTCTTT